This T cell receptor beta chain was found in a study of OX40 agonist ivuxolimab in advanced cancers. Turning to the study itself: While on treatment, patients had intravenous ivuxolimab at 0.01 to 10 mg/kg every 2 weeks. A male proportion of 82.7% was recorded, with mean age approximately 56 years and range about 20 to 85.

Prior autoimmune disease or systemic immunosuppression barred patients. Germline values: CDR1 MNHNS, CDR2 SASEGT. J gave up 11 bases and V 6 bases, and 12 bases lay outside the gene matches. The CDR3 totals 15 residues. This table comes from immunoSEQ multiplex PCR, and its TCRdb copy is limited to in-frame clones, with some not included. The table shows roughly 86,000 clones, with about 93% occurring only once. Comment on this clone: Its matching antigen is unknown.

Study findings and constraints: CD4+ and CD8+ blood T cells expanded clonally by week 6 at 0.1 to 3.0 mg/kg.

This material consisted of CD4+ or CD8+ T cells sorted from blood, taken in a trial of the OX40 agonist ivuxolimab. This receptor was identified in an adult with an advanced solid tumor such as melanoma, head and neck, liver or kidney cancer. The chain uses TRBV6-1 and TRBJ1-5, with TRBD1 identical over 11 bases. CDR3 loop: CASRAGQGAVTSQHF. The DNA for the CDR3 is TGTGCCAGCAGGGCCGGACAGGGGGCGGTAACATCCCAGCATTTT.